The TCR beta chain under discussion was sequenced for a study of blood T cells in healthy people across ages. With respect to this clonotype: Antigen: not known.

The CDR3 has 15 residues. Germline V gives CDR1 LNHNV, CDR2 YYDKDF (reference sequence). V gave up 4 bases and J gave up 1 base, with 13 bases separating them. Study-wide results and limits: Whereas aged donors had fewer naive CD4+ cells, long-lived donors had more of them and higher diversity. A roughly linear age-dependent decrease characterized TCR beta diversity per million T cells.

Using a J-beta primer mix together with a sample-barcoded 5' primer, a second PCR was run for roughly 6 to 11 cycles. MiXCR was run by TCRdb on the 5' RACE reads, yielding one entry per CDR3 protein. The sample holds 1.5 million to 2 million distinct CDR3 sequences; about two fifths are singletons and the top ten take 20% to 25%. This chain links TRBV15 with TRBJ1-1; D gene ambiguous. The TCR comes from a human donor in good health. Sequencing was carried out using blood. CDR3 protein: CATSIRGGENTEAFF. The CDR3 region has the DNA TGTGCCACCAGCATCCGTGGTGGAGAGAACACTGAAGCTTTCTTT.